This paragraph reports one T cell receptor (beta chain). Ten or more counts support this clonotype. Its antigen target is currently unknown. One junction end does not reproduce the germline sequence, and a read error may be involved. This entry belongs to a study of T cells in Graves' hyperthyroidism and ophthalmopathy (dated by TCRdb to about 2019). Background for the entire study: Peripheral blood samples were taken at initial diagnosis, before any treatment was given. To identify TCR V-J signatures that set the groups apart, the researchers used a discovery cohort of 90 to 100 patients, made up of 40 to 45 with Graves' ophthalmopathy and about 59 with stable Graves' hyperthyroidism. An independent validation cohort of around 19 hyperthyroidism patients and about 16 patients who later progressed to ophthalmopathy tested prospective prediction of ophthalmopathy. The roughly 91 discovery patients were randomly divided into training and test sets at a 7:3 ratio. Thyroid tissue and blood T-cell repertoires from six or seven Graves' hyperthyroidism patients were also compared in the study. After blood sampling, hyperthyroidism patients were treated with methimazole at a starting dose of 30 mg daily, and ophthalmopathy patients were treated with high-dose intravenous methylprednisolone. The paper describes TCR Vbeta CDR3 sequencing of around 130 peripheral blood samples, made up of approximately 40 ophthalmopathy patients, roughly 80 hyperthyroidism patients and 17 progressor patients. What the study reported, not specific to this receptor: Blood samples also contained most of the expanded thyroid clonotypes (frequency above 0.001), which suggests that blood repertoires may reflect thyroid immune responses. Sample size was not statistically predetermined, and blinding of investigators to group allocation was not performed. In validation, the model predicted progression to ophthalmopathy a median of roughly 6.1 months before onset, with roughly 71% sensitivity and nearly 75% specificity. A 13 V-J signature model separated ophthalmopathy from stable hyperthyroidism, with around 91% sensitivity and about 81% specificity in cross-validation and 80%/75% in testing.

Taken from cysteine to phenylalanine, the CDR3 has 14 residues. Only the CDR3 part of the read is kept: 42 bases, read in frame from the first base. For CDR1 and CDR2, the germline V gene (reference sequence) lists DFQATT and SNEGSKA. The TCR beta CDR3 regions were amplified from RNA transcripts. The TCR CDR3 was subjected to a first round of RT-PCR using the HTBI primer set and the Qiagen OneStep RT-PCR kit. The libraries were constructed in a second round of multiplex PCR and then size-selected and purified. Libraries were sequenced paired-end with 100 bp reads on an Illumina HiSeq2000. The paper's data handling went like this. SOAPnuke was used to process the raw data, removing reads that contained adapters or uncalled bases, had a mean Phred below 15, or lacked an exact match to the constant primer or identifier. COPE v1.2.5 was used to merge high-quality paired reads, and clonotypes were defined as unique nucleotide sequences. MiTCR v1.1 was used to align the clonotypes against IMGT TRBV, TRBD and TRBJ reference segments. The analysis was restricted to V-J combinations with a frequency above 0.0001, which together covered just over 98% of the repertoires. The TCS score was defined as F50 (clonal expansion) divided by E x V (chaos), with BLOSUM62-based TCRdist calculated between CDR3 peptides within each V-J. Welch's t-statistics and random forest reduced 500 to 550 V-J features to roughly 13, which were used in a naive Bayes classifier (R e1071). In-frame beta chains were kept once TCRdb had trimmed the public reads at Q25 with fastp and called clones with MiXCR. Rows with a matching CDR3 protein are joined into one entry that keeps the most common DNA and genes. Here the V and J calls rest on TCRdb's processing, not on the authors' analysis. The sample yields 380,000 or so distinct CDR3 sequences; about a fifth were counted once. About 3.5% of the sample rests with the top ten.

Graves' hyperthyroidism was defined as stable when no progression to ophthalmopathy occurred over 18 months of follow-up. Hyperthyroidism patients were newly diagnosed, with disease duration under 2 months, and aged 18 to 65 years. Patients with uncontrolled infections, other autoimmune diseases, pregnancy or lactation were excluded. Clinical symptoms, serum thyroxine and TRAb, thyroid ultrasound, and orbital computed tomography formed the basis for the diagnoses. Ficoll-Paque density gradient centrifugation was used to isolate PBMCs from approximately 10 ml of fresh peripheral blood. Total RNA was extracted using Trizol reagent, and RNA quality was assessed on an Agilent 2100 Bioanalyzer.

The receptor was isolated from a woman aged 18-30 years with Graves' hyperthyroidism. The V gene is TRBV20-1 and the J gene is TRBJ1-5; the D gene identity is not certain. Source material: blood. The CDR3: CSAEGSLSYQPQHF. The sequenced DNA: TGCAGTGCTGAGGGCTCCCTTAGCTATCAGCCCCAGCATTTT.